Below, 25 T cell receptor beta chains from the same sample are listed, as sequenced in a study of cytomegalovirus exposure and HLA in healthy donors. The PCR ran on 60 Vbeta and 13 Jbeta primers. The data were produced by immunoSEQ multiplex PCR, yet TCRdb's version contains in-frame clones alone and is incomplete. The sample carries about 140,000 clones, 60% to 85% recorded once. Sequencing was carried out using PBMCs. The receptor source for this set is a male donor in good health and CMV-seropositive.

This clone was counted once. V usage is TRBV5-1 and J usage is TRBJ1-3; D call uncertain. Trimming left V 1 base short and J 5 bases short, with 13 bases between. Per germline, CDR1 SGHRS and CDR2 YFSETQ. The CDR3 is 15 amino acids. The CDR3 nucleotides read TGCGCCAGCAGCTTGTATGGCCTGCTTCGAAACACCATATATTTT. Amino acid sequence: CASSLYGLLRNTIYF.

The V and J genes are TRBV6-1 and TRBJ2-1, with 13 bases matching TRBD2. Per germline, CDR1 MNHNS and CDR2 SASEGT. Trimming cost V 8 bases and J 9 bases; bases outside gene matches: 7. The CDR3 loop spans 14 amino acids. The CDR3 DNA follows: TGTGCCAGCTCGACTAGCGGGGGGATAGGTGAGCAGTTCTTC. Its protein is CASSTSGGIGEQFF.

The chain has TRBV5-5 and TRBJ1-1; the match to TRBD1 covers 7 bases. This CDR3 is 15 amino acids long. The V gene's germline CDR1 is SGHKS and CDR2 YYEKEE (reference sequence). J was trimmed by 1 base and V by 2 bases; bases with no gene match: 5. The CDR3 protein is CASSLGQVGNTEAFF. CDR3 DNA: TGTGCCAGCAGCTTAGGACAGGTGGGGAACACTGAAGCTTTCTTT.

This chain joins TRBV7-6 and TRBJ2-1; D uncertain. This CDR3 spans 11 amino acids. Germline V gives CDR1 SGHVS, CDR2 FNYEAQ. V shed 2 bases and J shed 6 bases, with 2 bases lying between them. The CDR3 region has the DNA TGTGCCAGCAGCTTACTCAATGAGCAGTTCTTC. It specifies CASSLLNEQFF.

The chain uses TRBV9 and TRBJ2-5; possible D gene TRBD1, 5 bases. The germline gives CDR1 SGDLS, CDR2 YYNGEE. V dropped 2 bases and J dropped 5 bases, with 10 bases sitting between them. CDR3 length: 13 amino acids. The CDR3 region is CASSVGPGETQYF. CDR3 bases: TGTGCCAGCAGCGTGGGGCCCGGTGAGACCCAGTACTTC.

By sample fraction, this clone is medium-sized. This sequence joins TRBV4-1 and TRBJ1-1; 7 bases are a match to TRBD1. CDR1 is MGHRA, CDR2 YSYEKL, per germline. CDR3 length: 15 amino acids. The junction had 5 bases not matched to a gene; V was cut back by 0 bases and J by 4 bases. The CDR3 loop is CASSQDLQGGTEAFF. The CDR3 nucleotides are TGCGCCAGCAGCCAAGATTTGCAGGGGGGCACTGAAGCTTTCTTT.

This chain uses TRBV4-1 with TRBJ1-5; D gene uncertain. The CDR3 loop spans 15 amino acids. In germline, CDR1 is MGHRA, CDR2 YSYEKL. Deletions cut 0 bases from V and 7 bases from J, with 13 bases between. Here the CDR3 DNA reads TGCGCCAGCAGCCAAGACGGCCAGGAAGACCAGCCCCAGCATTTT. It is translated as CASSQDGQEDQPQHF.

The rearrangement uses TRBV29-1 and TRBJ2-7; D remains ambiguous. Trimming shortened V by 6 bases and J by 3 bases, and 15 bases separated the two germline ends. Germline-derived CDR1 and CDR2 are SQVTM and ANQGSEA. CDR3 length equals 13 residues. This CDR3 is CSVSQNTNYEQYF. The CDR3 nucleotides read TGCAGCGTCTCCCAGAATACAAACTACGAGCAGTACTTC.

The rearrangement links TRBV29-1 to TRBJ2-1; TRBD2 agrees at 14 bases. V trimming: 0 bases; J trimming: 0 bases; junction bases outside the gene matches: 1. The CDR3 has 17 residues. Germline V lookup: CDR1 SQVTM, CDR2 ANQGSEA. The CDR3 DNA follows: TGCAGCGTTGAAGAGGGGACTAGCGGGAGCTCCTACAATGAGCAGTTCTTC. This gives the protein CSVEEGTSGSSYNEQFF.

This chain connects TRBV6-5 to TRBJ2-7, with 7 bases fitting TRBD1. The CDR3 covers 14 residues. V trimming: 4 bases; J trimming: 3 bases; junction bases outside the gene matches: 6. Per germline, CDR1 MNHEY and CDR2 SVGAGI. The CDR3 nucleotides read TGTGCCAGCAGTTTGTCATGGGACAGCTACGAGCAGTACTTC. This sequence encodes CASSLSWDSYEQYF.

The rearrangement uses TRBV5-1 and TRBJ2-3; no definite D call. Between the trimmed V and J ends, which lost 3 bases and 2 bases, there was a span of 10 bases. There are 14 residues in the CDR3. Germline assignment: CDR1 SGHRS and CDR2 YFSETQ. The CDR3 DNA reads as TGCGCCAGCAGCTCGGTAGAGAACACAGATACGCAGTATTTT. Protein: CASSSVENTDTQYF.

As concerns this clone: At one boundary the junction diverges from the germline segment, which might be a read error. The rearrangement joins TRBV7-9 to TRBJ1-5; the match to TRBD1 covers 10 bases. The CDR3 loop spans 16 amino acids. Germline V gene sequence: CDR1 SEHNR, CDR2 FQNEAQ (reference sequence). The CDR3 region is CSSSHRQGAINQPQHF. CDR3 bases: TGTTCCAGCAGCCATAGACAGGGGGCTATCAATCAGCCCCAGCATTTT.

This clone was found a few times. CDR3 residues: CAWGQGSPFNEQFF. In nucleotides, the CDR3 is TGTGCCTGGGGACAGGGGAGCCCGTTCAATGAGCAGTTCTTC. The chain uses TRBV30 and TRBJ2-1; TRBD1 aligns across 9 bases. J was trimmed by 6 bases and V by 5 bases; bases with no gene match: 8. The CDR3 has 14 residues. Germline V gene lookup returns CDR1 GTSNPN and CDR2 SVGIG (reference sequence).

The chain links TRBV27 to TRBJ1-1; 7 bases are shared with TRBD1. The CDR3 runs to 14 residues. The V segment lost 2 bases and the J segment 4 bases; nucleotides outside the gene matches: 4. Germline V gene data show CDR1 as MNHEY and CDR2 as SMNVEV (reference sequence). CDR3 in DNA: TGTGCCAGCAGTTTAACGACAGGGATCACTGAAGCTTTCTTT. It codes for CASSLTTGITEAFF.

The genes are TRBV9 and TRBJ2-1, with TRBD1 matching 7 bases. The length of the CDR3 is 13 residues. Germline V gene lookup returns CDR1 SGDLS and CDR2 YYNGEE. Losses at the gene ends were 3 bases for V and 7 bases for J; bases not matched to a gene: 4. The CDR3 DNA follows: TGTGCCAGCAGCGAACAGGGGCGGAATGAGCAGTTCTTC. Amino acid sequence: CASSEQGRNEQFF. The whole variable domain, remainder taken from reference TRBV9 and TRBJ2-1, is DSGVTQTPKHLITATGQRVTLRCSPRSGDLSVYWYQQSLDQGLQFLIQYYNGEERAKGNILERFSAQQFPDLHSELNLSSLELGDSALYFCASSEQGRNEQFFGPGTRLTVL.

V usage is TRBV6-5 and J usage is TRBJ2-7, with 8 bases aligning to TRBD2. Germline V gives CDR1 MNHEY, CDR2 SVGAGI. CDR3 size: 14 residues. V gave up 6 bases and J gave up 2 bases; unmatched junction bases: 6. CDR3 bases: TGTGCCAGCAGCCCGGGGGGGGCGGCCTACGAGCAGTACTTC. As protein: CASSPGGAAYEQYF.

The CDR3 reads CASTGGGPYSNQPQHF. CDR3 DNA sequence: TGTGCCAGTACAGGAGGTGGGCCCTATAGCAATCAGCCCCAGCATTTT. The rearrangement joins TRBV19 to TRBJ1-5; D unresolved. V was shortened by 7 bases and J by 0 bases, with 16 bases between the two germline ends. The CDR3 is 16 amino acids. Germline lookup yields CDR1 LNHDA and CDR2 SQIVND (reference sequence).

Comments on this clone: At one end, the junction sequence differs from germline, possibly due to a read error. DNA of the CDR3: TGTGCTAGCAGCGCTGGGCCGGTCGGAAACACCATATATTTT. Its protein is CASSAGPVGNTIYF. The chain joins TRBV7-7 to TRBJ1-3, with D unclear. The length of the CDR3 is 14 residues. The germline gives CDR1 SSHAT, CDR2 FNYEAQ (reference sequence).

The gene calls are TRBV7-9 and TRBJ1-2, with 9 nucleotides matching TRBD1. This CDR3 has 13 residues. The junction had 4 bases not matched to a gene; V was cut back by 4 bases and J by 7 bases. CDR1 is SEHNR, CDR2 FQNEAQ, per germline (reference sequence). The CDR3 DNA reads TGTGCCAGCAGCTCGGGACAGGGTTTTGGCTACACCTTC. This encodes CASSSGQGFGYTF.

In DNA form, the CDR3 reads TGTGCTAGTGGTGAAACCGGGACTAGCCTTATTCTATCCCCCCGCTACGAGCAGTACTTC. The encoded protein is CASGETGTSLILSPRYEQYF. V gene TRBV12-5 combines with J gene TRBJ2-7; TRBD2 matches at 9 bases. The ends lost 5 bases at V and 3 bases at J; junction bases unmatched: 23. This CDR3 contains 20 residues. The germline V gene has CDR1 LGHNT and CDR2 FRNRAP.

V usage is TRBV10-3 and J usage is TRBJ2-7; TRBD1 aligns across 8 bases. The J segment lost 1 base and the V segment lost 2 bases, leaving 1 base of the junction unmatched. This CDR3 is 14 amino acids long. Germline V gene lookup returns CDR1 ENHRY and CDR2 SYGVKD. CDR3 DNA: TGTGCCATCAGTGAGGGGGACAGGTCCTACGAGCAGTACTTC. Residues: CAISEGDRSYEQYF.

This sequence joins TRBV6-5 and TRBJ1-1; possible D gene TRBD1, 5 bases. Germline CDR1 is MNHEY and CDR2 is SVGAGI. The V gene lost 10 bases and the J gene lost 3 bases, with 12 bases spanning the gap. The CDR3 has 12 residues. CDR3 in amino acids: CATKTTDTEAFF. The DNA of the CDR3 is TGTGCCACGAAGACGACAGACACTGAAGCTTTCTTT.

V and J are TRBV7-3 and TRBJ2-5; D is possibly TRBD1 (6 bases). The germline V gene has CDR1 SGHTA and CDR2 FQGTGA. CDR3 length: 14 amino acids. Trimming removed 5 bases at V and 2 bases at J, with 12 bases between. CDR3 loop: CASSLSGDQETQYF. In DNA, the CDR3 is TGTGCCAGCAGCCTATCAGGGGATCAAGAGACCCAGTACTTC.

The chain carries TRBV5-4 and TRBJ2-1; TRBD2 agrees at 9 bases. J was trimmed by 7 bases and V by 3 bases; bases with no gene match: 14. Germline V gene lookup returns CDR1 SGHNT and CDR2 YYREEE (reference sequence). This CDR3 region has 17 residues. The CDR3 is CASSYRSGTSRRNEQFF. The CDR3 DNA reads TGTGCCAGCAGCTACCGATCCGGGACTAGCAGGAGGAATGAGCAGTTCTTC.

The sample holds a few counts of this clone. This chain links TRBV7-2 with TRBJ2-7; TRBD1 matches 7 bases. J was trimmed by 3 bases and V by 6 bases; bases with no gene match: 11. The CDR3 is 15 residues long. The V gene's germline CDR1 is SGHTA and CDR2 FQGNSA. CDR3 residues: CASSRRQGLSYEQYF. The CDR3 DNA is TGTGCCAGCAGTCGACGACAGGGTCTCAGCTACGAGCAGTACTTC.